The table lists the clone carrying this T cell receptor (beta chain) with a few counts. Its antigen is currently unknown. Germline V gene lookup returns CDR1 SQVTM and CDR2 ANQGSEA. With V trimmed by 7 bases and J by 2 bases, 4 bases remained unmatched. The CDR3 is made up of 13 amino acids. This sample was included in a study of T cells after yellow fever vaccination. Study-level findings and limits: In post-booster samples, most primary-vaccination clones reappeared (roughly 96% CD4, roughly 90% CD8).

A universal primer site and UMIs were added as TCR cDNA was made by 5'RACE template switching. A single record per CDR3 protein comes from TCRdb applying MiXCR to the 5' RACE reads. There are under 600,000 distinct CDR3 sequences in the sample; around an eighth occur only once, and about 14% lies in the top ten. The material sequenced was PBMCs, taken on the day of the yellow fever booster vaccination. This clonotype originated in a young man who received the YFV17D yellow fever vaccine. The chain links TRBV29-1 to TRBJ2-3, with TRBD1 matching 9 bases. Here the CDR3 DNA reads TGCAGCGGCGGACAGGGGTACACAGATACGCAGTATTTT. Translating it yields CSGGQGYTDTQYF.